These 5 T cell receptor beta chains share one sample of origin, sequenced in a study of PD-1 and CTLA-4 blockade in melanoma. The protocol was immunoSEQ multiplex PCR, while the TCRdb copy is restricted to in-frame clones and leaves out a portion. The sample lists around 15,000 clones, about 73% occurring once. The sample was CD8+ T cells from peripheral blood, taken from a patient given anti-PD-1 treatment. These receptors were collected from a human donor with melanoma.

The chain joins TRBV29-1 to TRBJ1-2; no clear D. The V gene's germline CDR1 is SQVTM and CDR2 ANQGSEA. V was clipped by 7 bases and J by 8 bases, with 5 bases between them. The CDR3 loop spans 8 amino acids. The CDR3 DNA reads TGCAGCGAAAACGGCTACACCTTC. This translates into CSENGYTF.

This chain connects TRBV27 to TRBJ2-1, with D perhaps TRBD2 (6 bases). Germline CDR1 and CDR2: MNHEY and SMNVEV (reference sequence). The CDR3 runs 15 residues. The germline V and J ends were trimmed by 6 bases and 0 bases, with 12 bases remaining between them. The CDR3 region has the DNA TGTGCCAGCAGCCTGGTCGGGGGCTCCTACAATGAGCAGTTCTTC. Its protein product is CASSLVGGSYNEQFF.

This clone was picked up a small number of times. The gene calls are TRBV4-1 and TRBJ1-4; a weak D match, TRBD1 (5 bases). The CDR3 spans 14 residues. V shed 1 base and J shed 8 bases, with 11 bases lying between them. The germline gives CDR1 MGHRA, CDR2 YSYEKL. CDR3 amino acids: CASSQVQGGEKLFF. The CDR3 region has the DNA TGCGCCAGCAGCCAAGTGCAGGGAGGAGAAAAACTGTTTTTT.

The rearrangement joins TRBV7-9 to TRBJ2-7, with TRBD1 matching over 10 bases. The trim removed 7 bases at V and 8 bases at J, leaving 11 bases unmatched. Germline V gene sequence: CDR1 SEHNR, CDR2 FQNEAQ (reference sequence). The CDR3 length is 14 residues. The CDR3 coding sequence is TGTGCCAGCAAGGACGGGACAGGGGATCATCAGCAGTACTTC. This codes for CASKDGTGDHQQYF.

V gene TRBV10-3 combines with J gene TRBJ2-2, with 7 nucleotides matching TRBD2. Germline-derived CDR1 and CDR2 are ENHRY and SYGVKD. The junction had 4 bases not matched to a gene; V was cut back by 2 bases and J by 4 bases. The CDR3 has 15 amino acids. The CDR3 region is CAISERGGGTGELFF. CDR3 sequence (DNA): TGTGCCATCAGTGAGCGAGGCGGGGGCACCGGGGAGCTGTTTTTT.